A selection of T cell receptor beta chains follows, all from one sample in a study of cytomegalovirus exposure and HLA in healthy donors. Clones were read by immunoSEQ multiplex PCR, and TCRdb kept only the in-frame ones, dropping some. The table records under 200,000 clones, about 90% of them present only once. The sequenced material came from PBMCs. All receptors derive from a woman aged 18 to 35 in good health and CMV-seropositive. The CDR3 runs from the conserved cysteine through the conserved F or W. The order of the fields is J gene, V gene, D gene, clone size, CDR3 DNA, CDR3 protein. D genes are given only for firm matches. The size of a clone is reported for some rows only, either as once, few or many, or as a class for expanded clones.

J: TRBJ2-1; V: TRBV7-9; D: TRBD2; size: NA; DNA: TGTGCCAGCAGCTTAGGCTGGACAGGGACTAGCGGTTACAATGAGCAGTTCTTC; CDR3: CASSLGWTGTSGYNEQFF
J: TRBJ2-7; V: TRBV5-6; D: TRBD1; size: NA; DNA: TGTGCCAGCCGAACTCTAGGGGGCGGATACGAGCAGTACTTC; CDR3: CASRTLGGGYEQYF
J: TRBJ2-6; V: TRBV29-1; D: NA; size: NA; DNA: TGCAGCGTTGCCCCCGGACAACCCTCTGGGGCCAACGTCCTGACTTTC; CDR3: CSVAPGQPSGANVLTF
J: TRBJ1-3; V: TRBV4-3; D: NA; size: NA; DNA: TGCGCCAGCAGCGCGGCCAGAGACTCTGGAAACACCATATATTTT; CDR3: CASSAARDSGNTIYF
J: TRBJ1-5; V: TRBV7-2; D: TRBD1; size: few; DNA: TGTGCCAGCAGCAGCAGACAGGGCTCGAGCAATCAGCCCCAGCATTTT; CDR3: CASSSRQGSSNQPQHF
J: TRBJ2-1; V: TRBV30; D: TRBD2; size: few; DNA: TGTGCCTGGATTACTAGCGGAACCTACAATGAGCAGTTCTTC; CDR3: CAWITSGTYNEQFF
J: TRBJ2-1; V: TRBV5-6; D: TRBD1; size: NA; DNA: TGTGCCAGCAGCCGGGTCCCGGACAGGGTGAATGAGCAGTTCTTC; CDR3: CASSRVPDRVNEQFF
J: TRBJ2-5; V: TRBV9; D: TRBD1; size: NA; DNA: TGTGCCAGCAGCGTAGGGGGGACAGGGGGCCAAGAGACCCAGTACTTC; CDR3: CASSVGGTGGQETQYF
J: TRBJ2-7; V: TRBV5-4; D: NA; size: NA; DNA: TGTGCCAGCAGCTTGGCGGGGGGCTTTACCTACGAGCAGTACTTC; CDR3: CASSLAGGFTYEQYF
J: TRBJ2-7; V: TRBV6-5; D: NA; size: NA; DNA: TGTGCCAGCAGTTACAGGCCCGGAGGGGACTACGAGCAGTACTTC; CDR3: CASSYRPGGDYEQYF
J: TRBJ1-1; V: TRBV30; D: TRBD1; size: NA; DNA: TGTGCCTGGAGTGTCCAGGGGGTGAGGAACACTGAAGCTTTCTTT; CDR3: CAWSVQGVRNTEAFF
J: TRBJ2-7; V: TRBV6-6; D: TRBD1; size: NA; DNA: TGTGCCAGCAGTTACCGGACAGGGGGCTTCGACGAGCAGTACTTC; CDR3: CASSYRTGGFDEQYF
J: TRBJ2-1; V: TRBV11-2; D: TRBD2; size: NA; DNA: TGTGCCAGCAGCTTAGATTCTAGCGGGGTGTACAATGAGCAGTTCTTC; CDR3: CASSLDSSGVYNEQFF
J: TRBJ2-7; V: TRBV7-6; D: TRBD1; size: few; DNA: TGTGCCAGCAGTGACAGGGACTACGAGCAGTACTTC; CDR3: CASSDRDYEQYF
J: TRBJ1-1; V: TRBV29-1; D: NA; size: NA; DNA: TGCAGCGTTGTTCGTCCGTTGAACACTGAAGCTTTCTTT; CDR3: CSVVRPLNTEAFF
J: TRBJ2-1; V: TRBV19; D: TRBD2; size: NA; DNA: TGTGCCAGTAGTAAGGCGGGAGAGGCGGATGAGCAGTTCTTC; CDR3: CASSKAGEADEQFF